This TCR beta chain was identified in a study of control samples from healthy donors and cancer patients. The repertoire was sequenced with immunoSEQ multiplex PCR; TCRdb's copy has only in-frame clones and lacks some. The sample yields 150,000 to 200,000 clones, around 90% seen once. The germline V gene encodes CDR1 SGHTS and CDR2 YDEGEE. The CDR3 length is 16 residues. The V gene lost 4 bases and the J gene lost 2 bases, with 15 bases spanning the gap. This rearrangement joins TRBV5-8 to TRBJ2-2, with a possible D match to TRBD1 (5 bases). Specimen: blood. This TCR derives from a man aged 30 to 45 in good health. The CDR3 region is CASSPTTDPNTGELFF. CDR3 DNA: TGTGCCAGCAGCCCTACGACAGATCCTAACACCGGGGAGCTGTTTTTT. Looking up the rest from reference TRBV5-8 and TRBJ2-2 gives the full variable domain: EAGVTQSPTHLIKTRGQQATLRCSPISGHTSVYWYQQALGLGLQFLLWYDEGEERNRGNFPPRFSGRQFPNYSSELNVNALELEDSALYLCASSPTTDPNTGELFFGEGSRLTVL.